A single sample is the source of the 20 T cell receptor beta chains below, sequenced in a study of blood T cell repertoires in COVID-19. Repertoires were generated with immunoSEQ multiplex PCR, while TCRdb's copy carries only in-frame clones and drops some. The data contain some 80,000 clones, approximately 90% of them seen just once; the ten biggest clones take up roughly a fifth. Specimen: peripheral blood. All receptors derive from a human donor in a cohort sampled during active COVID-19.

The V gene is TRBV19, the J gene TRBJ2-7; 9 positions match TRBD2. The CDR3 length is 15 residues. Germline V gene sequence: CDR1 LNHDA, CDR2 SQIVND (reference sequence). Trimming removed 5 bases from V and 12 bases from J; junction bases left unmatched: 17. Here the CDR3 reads CASSASGGLHTYMYF. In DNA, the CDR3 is TGTGCCAGTAGTGCGAGCGGGGGGCTCCACACTTACATGTACTTC.

The CDR3 sequence: CSVTSGTPGNEQFF. CDR3 DNA: TGCAGCGTCACTAGCGGGACCCCGGGGAATGAGCAGTTCTTC. This rearrangement joins TRBV29-1 to TRBJ2-1; 10 bases align to TRBD2. Germline V gene sequence: CDR1 SQVTM, CDR2 ANQGSEA. The CDR3 is 14 amino acids. V was clipped by 6 bases and J by 7 bases; unmatched bases: 9.

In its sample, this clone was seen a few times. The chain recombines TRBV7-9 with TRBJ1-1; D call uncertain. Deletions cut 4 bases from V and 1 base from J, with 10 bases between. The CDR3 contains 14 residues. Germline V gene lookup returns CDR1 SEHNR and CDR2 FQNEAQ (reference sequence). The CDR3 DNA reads TGTGCCAGCAGCTCCACTGCGGGGAACACTGAAGCTTTCTTT. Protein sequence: CASSSTAGNTEAFF.

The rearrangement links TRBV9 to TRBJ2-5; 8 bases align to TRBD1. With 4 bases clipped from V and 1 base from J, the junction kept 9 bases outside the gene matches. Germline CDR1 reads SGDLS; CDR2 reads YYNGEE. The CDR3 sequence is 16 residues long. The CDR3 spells CASSFGTGKGQETQYF. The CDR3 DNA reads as TGTGCCAGCAGCTTCGGGACAGGAAAGGGCCAAGAGACCCAGTACTTC. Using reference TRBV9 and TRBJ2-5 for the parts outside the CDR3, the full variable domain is DSGVTQTPKHLITATGQRVTLRCSPRSGDLSVYWYQQSLDQGLQFLIQYYNGEERAKGNILERFSAQQFPDLHSELNLSSLELGDSALYFCASSFGTGKGQETQYFGPGTRLLVL.

As DNA, the CDR3 is TGTGCCAGCAGTTGGAGGGGACAGACTTACAATGAGCAGTTCTTC. It translates to CASSWRGQTYNEQFF. This chain joins TRBV27 and TRBJ2-1; TRBD1 might be the D (7 bases). V was trimmed by 4 bases and J by 4 bases, leaving 14 bases between them. The CDR3 is 15 amino acids. CDR1 is MNHEY, CDR2 SMNVEV, per germline (reference sequence).

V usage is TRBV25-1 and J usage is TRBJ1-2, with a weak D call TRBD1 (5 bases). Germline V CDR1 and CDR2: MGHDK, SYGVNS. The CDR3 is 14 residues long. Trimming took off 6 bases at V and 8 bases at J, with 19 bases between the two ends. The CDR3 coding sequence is TGTGCCAGCAGGGAGAGTGCGGGGGGTAACGGCTACACCTTC. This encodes CASRESAGGNGYTF.

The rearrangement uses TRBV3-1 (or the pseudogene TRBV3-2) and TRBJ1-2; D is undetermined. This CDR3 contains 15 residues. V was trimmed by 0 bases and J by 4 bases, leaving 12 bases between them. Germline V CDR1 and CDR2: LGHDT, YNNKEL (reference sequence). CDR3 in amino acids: CASSQDQRGSYGYTF. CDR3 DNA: TGTGCCAGCAGCCAAGATCAGAGAGGGTCCTATGGCTACACCTTC.

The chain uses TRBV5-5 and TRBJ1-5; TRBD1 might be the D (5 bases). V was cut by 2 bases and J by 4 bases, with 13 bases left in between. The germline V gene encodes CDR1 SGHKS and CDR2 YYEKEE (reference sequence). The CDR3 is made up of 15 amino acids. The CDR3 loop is CASSFGPGQNQPQHF. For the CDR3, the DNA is TGTGCCAGCAGCTTTGGTCCCGGACAAAATCAGCCCCAGCATTTT.

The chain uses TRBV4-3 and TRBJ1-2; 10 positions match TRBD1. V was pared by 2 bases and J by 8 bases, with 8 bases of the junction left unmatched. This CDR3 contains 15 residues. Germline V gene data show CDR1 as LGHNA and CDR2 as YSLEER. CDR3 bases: TGCGCCAGCAGCCAAACAACCGGGACAGGGGTAGGCTACACCTTC. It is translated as CASSQTTGTGVGYTF.

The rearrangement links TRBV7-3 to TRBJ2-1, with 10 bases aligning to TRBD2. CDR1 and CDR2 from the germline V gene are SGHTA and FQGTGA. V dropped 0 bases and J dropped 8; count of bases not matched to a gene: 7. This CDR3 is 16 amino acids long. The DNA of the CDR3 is TGTGCCAGCAGCTTAACGGTGGCTAGCGGGAGTCATGAGCAGTTCTTC. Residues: CASSLTVASGSHEQFF.

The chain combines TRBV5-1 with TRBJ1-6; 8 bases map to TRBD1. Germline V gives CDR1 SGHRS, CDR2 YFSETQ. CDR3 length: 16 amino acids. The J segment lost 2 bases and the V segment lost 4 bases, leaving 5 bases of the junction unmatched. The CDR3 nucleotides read TGCGCCAGCAGCCCGGGACAGGTAGCCTATAATTCACCCCTCCACTTT. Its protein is CASSPGQVAYNSPLHF.

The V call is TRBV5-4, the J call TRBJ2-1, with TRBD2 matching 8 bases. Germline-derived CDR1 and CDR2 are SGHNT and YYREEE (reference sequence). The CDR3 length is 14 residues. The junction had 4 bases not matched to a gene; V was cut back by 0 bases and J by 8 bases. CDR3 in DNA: TGTGCCAGCAGCTTGGGGGGACTAGTTGATGAGCAGTTCTTC. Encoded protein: CASSLGGLVDEQFF.

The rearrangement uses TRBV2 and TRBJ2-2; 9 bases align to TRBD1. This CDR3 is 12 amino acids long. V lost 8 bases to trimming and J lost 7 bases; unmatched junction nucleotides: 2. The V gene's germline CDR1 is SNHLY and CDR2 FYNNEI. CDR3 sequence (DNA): TGTGCCAGCTACAGGGGGCTCGGGGAGCTGTTTTTT. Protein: CASYRGLGELFF.

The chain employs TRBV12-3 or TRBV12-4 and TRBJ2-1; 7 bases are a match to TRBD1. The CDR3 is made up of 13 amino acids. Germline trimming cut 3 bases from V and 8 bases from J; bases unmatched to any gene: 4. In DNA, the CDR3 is TGTGCCAGCAGTTTGGACAGGCGGCATGAGCAGTTCTTC. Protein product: CASSLDRRHEQFF.

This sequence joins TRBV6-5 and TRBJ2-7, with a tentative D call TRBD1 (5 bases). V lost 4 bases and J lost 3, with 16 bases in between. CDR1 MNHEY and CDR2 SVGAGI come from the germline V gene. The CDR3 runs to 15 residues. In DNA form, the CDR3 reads TGTGCCAGCAGTTTCTCTGCTGGGGCGGACTACGAGCAGTACTTC. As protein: CASSFSAGADYEQYF.

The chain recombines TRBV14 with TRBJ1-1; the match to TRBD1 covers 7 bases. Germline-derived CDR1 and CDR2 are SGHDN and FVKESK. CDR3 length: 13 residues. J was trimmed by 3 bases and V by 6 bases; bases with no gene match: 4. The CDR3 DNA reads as TGTGCCAGCAGAGCCACAGGGGACACTGAAGCTTTCTTT. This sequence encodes CASRATGDTEAFF.

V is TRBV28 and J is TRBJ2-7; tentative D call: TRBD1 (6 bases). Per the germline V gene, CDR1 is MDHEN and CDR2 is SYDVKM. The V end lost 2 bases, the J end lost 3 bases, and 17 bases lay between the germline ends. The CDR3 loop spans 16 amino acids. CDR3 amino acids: CASSLTGTVGIYEQYF. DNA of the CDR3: TGTGCCAGCAGTTTAACAGGGACGGTGGGGATCTACGAGCAGTACTTC.

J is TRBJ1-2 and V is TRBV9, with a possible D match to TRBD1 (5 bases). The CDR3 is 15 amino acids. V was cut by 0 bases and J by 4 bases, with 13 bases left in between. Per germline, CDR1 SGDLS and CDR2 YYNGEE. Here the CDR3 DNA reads TGTGCCAGCAGCGTAGATGGGAGGGGCTCCTATGGCTACACCTTC. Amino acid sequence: CASSVDGRGSYGYTF.

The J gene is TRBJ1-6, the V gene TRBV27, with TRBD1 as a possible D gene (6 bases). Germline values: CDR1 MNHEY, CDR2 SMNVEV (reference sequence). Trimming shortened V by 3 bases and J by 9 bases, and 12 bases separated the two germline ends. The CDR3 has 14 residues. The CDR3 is CASSFGRGASPLHF. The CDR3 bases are TGTGCCAGCAGTTTCGGCAGGGGAGCTTCACCCCTCCACTTT.

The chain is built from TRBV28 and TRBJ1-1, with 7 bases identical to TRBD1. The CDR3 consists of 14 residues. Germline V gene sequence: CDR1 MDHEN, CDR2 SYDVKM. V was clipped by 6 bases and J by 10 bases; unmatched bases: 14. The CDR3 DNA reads TGTGCCAGCAGCAGGCCGGGGACAGCCCAGGGAGCTTTCTTT. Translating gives CASSRPGTAQGAFF.